A single sample gave rise to the 14 T cell receptor beta chains below, sequenced in a study of T-cell reconstitution after alpha-beta-depleted transplantation in children. Unique molecular identifiers were used in preparing the TCRbeta library. TCRdb redid the calling of the PCR reads with MiXCR, one entry per CDR3 protein. The sample shows hundreds of thousands of distinct CDR3 sequences, around 12% of them seen only once. The sample consisted of PBMCs, taken before TCRalphabeta/CD19-depleted stem cell transplant. The receptors stem from a girl aged 2-10 years with congenital amegakaryocytic thrombocytopenia, due to receive a stem cell transplant.

This clonotype appeared a few times. The CDR3 is CSATPLAGVSTDTQYF. The CDR3 DNA reads as TGCAGTGCAACACCACTAGCGGGAGTTAGCACAGATACGCAGTATTTT. This chain joins TRBV20-1 and TRBJ2-3, with 11 positions matching TRBD2. The J segment lost 0 bases and the V segment lost 6 bases, leaving 8 bases of the junction unmatched. The length of the CDR3 is 16 residues. Germline CDR1 is DFQATT and CDR2 is SNEGSKA (reference sequence).

In its sample, this clonotype was seen a few times. This chain links TRBV4-1 with TRBJ2-7; no clear D gene. With 1 base removed from V and 7 bases from J, the gap between germline ends came to 11 bases. This CDR3 is 13 amino acids long. The germline V gene encodes CDR1 MGHRA and CDR2 YSYEKL. The CDR3 DNA sequence: TGCGCCAGCAGCCAAGGGGATATCGCAGAGCAGTACTTC. This gives the protein CASSQGDIAEQYF.

There are many counts of this clonotype. The V gene is TRBV5-1, the J gene TRBJ2-2, with a tentative D call TRBD2 (6 bases). Germline V lookup: CDR1 SGHRS, CDR2 YFSETQ. V was clipped by 6 bases and J by 2 bases, with 11 bases between them. This CDR3 spans 14 amino acids. CDR3 loop: CASTSGVNTGELFF. Written as DNA, the CDR3 is TGCGCCAGCACCTCGGGAGTAAACACCGGGGAGCTGTTTTTT. The full variable domain, in which reference TRBV5-1 and TRBJ2-2 provide the parts outside the CDR3, is KAGVTQTPRYLIKTRGQQVTLSCSPISGHRSVSWYQQTPGQGLQFLFEYFSETQRNKGNFPGRFSGRQFSNSRSEMNVSTLELGDSALYLCASTSGVNTGELFFGEGSRLTVL.

This clonotype has at least ten counts. J is TRBJ1-4 and V is TRBV12-3 or TRBV12-4; D uncertain. The CDR3 has 12 amino acids. The germline V and J ends were trimmed by 1 base and 11 bases, with 8 bases remaining between them. CDR3 DNA: TGTGCCAGCAGTTTAGGCGACGTTAAACTGTTTTTT. Protein: CASSLGDVKLFF.

Many counts were recorded for this clonotype. The V gene is TRBV7-6, the J gene TRBJ1-2; D remains ambiguous. This CDR3 comprises 14 residues. Germline CDR1 reads SGHVS; CDR2 reads FNYEAQ. Trimming shortened V by 5 bases and J by 1 base, and 11 bases separated the two germline ends. The CDR3 DNA reads TGTGCCAGCAGCCCCCCGTGGGGTAACTATGGCTACACCTTC. Protein sequence: CASSPPWGNYGYTF.

This clonotype has more than one count but fewer than ten. The chain links TRBV27 to TRBJ2-2, with 7 positions matching TRBD1. The CDR3 sequence is 14 residues long. From germline, CDR1 is MNHEY and CDR2 SMNVEV (reference sequence). The V gene end was trimmed by 6 bases and the J gene end by 12 bases; junction bases not matched to a gene: 13. CDR3 sequence: CASSQKLDRAQLFF. CDR3 DNA sequence: TGTGCCAGCAGCCAGAAACTCGACAGGGCCCAGCTGTTTTTT.

The V gene is TRBV20-1, the J gene TRBJ2-5, with 9 nucleotides matching TRBD2. CDR3 length: 14 amino acids. Germline V gene sequence: CDR1 DFQATT, CDR2 SNEGSKA (reference sequence). Trimming removed 2 bases from V and 3 bases from J; junction bases left unmatched: 4. CDR3 nucleotide sequence: TGCAGTGCTAGACCCGGGACTAGCAAAGAGACCCAGTACTTC. Amino acids: CSARPGTSKETQYF.

This clonotype was seen a few times. The chain is built from TRBV5-1 and TRBJ2-1; 11 nucleotides agree with TRBD2. The CDR3 runs 16 residues. The germline CDR1 and CDR2 sequences are SGHRS and YFSETQ. V dropped 4 bases and J dropped 8; count of bases not matched to a gene: 11. The CDR3 DNA sequence: TGCGCCAGCAGCGGCGGGCTAGCGGGAGGTTTGGATGAGCAGTTCTTC. It encodes CASSGGLAGGLDEQFF.

This clonotype was counted ten times or more. V gene TRBV20-1 combines with J gene TRBJ2-1; 9 bases are shared with TRBD2. J lost 0 bases, V lost 6 bases, and 3 bases had no gene match. The CDR3 covers 14 residues. Germline CDR1 is DFQATT and CDR2 is SNEGSKA (reference sequence). This CDR3 reads CSARLAASYNEQFF. CDR3 in DNA: TGCAGTGCGCGACTAGCGGCCTCCTACAATGAGCAGTTCTTC.

This clonotype turned up a few times. J is TRBJ2-1 and V is TRBV9, with D tentatively TRBD1 (5 bases). The germline V gene encodes CDR1 SGDLS and CDR2 YYNGEE. The CDR3 spans 15 residues. The V gene lost 4 bases and the J gene lost 8 bases, with 19 bases spanning the gap. The CDR3 DNA sequence: TGTGCCAGCAGCATGATGTACCAGGGTATGGATGAGCAGTTCTTC. It yields the protein CASSMMYQGMDEQFF.

Ten or more counts support this clonotype. The rearrangement links TRBV7-6 to TRBJ2-5, with unresolved D. The germline V gene encodes CDR1 SGHVS and CDR2 FNYEAQ. The CDR3 consists of 16 residues. The germline V and J ends were trimmed by 6 bases and 0 bases, with 17 bases remaining between them. Here the CDR3 DNA reads TGTGCCAGCAGTCTTTCGGGTGCCGAGTACCAAGAGACCCAGTACTTC. Residues: CASSLSGAEYQETQYF.

This clonotype was found a few times. The chain links TRBV7-8 to TRBJ1-5; D is perhaps TRBD1 (5 bases). Germline-derived CDR1 and CDR2 are SGHVS and FQNEAQ. The V gene lost 0 bases and the J gene lost 8 bases, with 11 bases spanning the gap. This CDR3 has 14 residues. Here the CDR3 DNA reads TGTGCCAGCAGCTTAGCGCCAGGGAGAGAGCCCCAGCATTTT. Protein: CASSLAPGREPQHF.

This clonotype was seen many times. The chain uses TRBV19 and TRBJ1-1; TRBD1 might be the D (5 bases). Per germline, CDR1 LNHDA and CDR2 SQIVND (reference sequence). The CDR3 is made up of 15 amino acids. Trimming took off 5 bases at V and 4 bases at J, with 17 bases between the two ends. The CDR3 DNA follows: TGTGCCAGTAGTGCCGCGGACACGGCTCGCACTGAAGCTTTCTTT. It specifies CASSAADTARTEAFF.

In this sample, this clonotype turned up many times. The chain's CDR3 is CASSFADSSANEQFF. As DNA, the CDR3 is TGCGCCAGCAGCTTTGCGGATAGCTCAGCCAATGAGCAGTTCTTC. The chain uses TRBV5-1 and TRBJ2-1, with D unresolved. Trimming stripped 2 bases from V and 6 bases from J, with 15 bases between. The CDR3 extends over 15 amino acids. CDR1 is SGHRS, CDR2 YFSETQ, per germline.